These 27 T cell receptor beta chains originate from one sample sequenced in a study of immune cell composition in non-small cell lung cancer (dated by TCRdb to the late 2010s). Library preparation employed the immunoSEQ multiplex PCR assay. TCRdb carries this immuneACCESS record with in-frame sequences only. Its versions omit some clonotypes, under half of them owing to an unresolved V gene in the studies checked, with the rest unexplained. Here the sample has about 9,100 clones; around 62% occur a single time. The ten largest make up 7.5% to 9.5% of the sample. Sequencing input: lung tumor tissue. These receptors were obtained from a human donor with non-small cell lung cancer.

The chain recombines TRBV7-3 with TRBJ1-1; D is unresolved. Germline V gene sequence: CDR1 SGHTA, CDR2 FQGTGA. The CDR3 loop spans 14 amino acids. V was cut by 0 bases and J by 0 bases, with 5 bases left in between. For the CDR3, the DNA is TGTGCCAGCAGCTTAACGGCGGTGAACACTGAAGCTTTCTTT. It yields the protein CASSLTAVNTEAFF.

The CDR3 reads CASSLDGTSGGTDTQYF. Written as DNA, the CDR3 is TGTGCCAGCAGCTTAGATGGGACTAGCGGGGGCACAGATACGCAGTATTTT. The chain combines TRBV7-8 with TRBJ2-3, with 13 nucleotides matching TRBD2. The V gene end was trimmed by 1 base and the J gene end by 1 base; junction bases not matched to a gene: 2. The CDR3 extends over 17 amino acids. Germline V gene lookup returns CDR1 SGHVS and CDR2 FQNEAQ.

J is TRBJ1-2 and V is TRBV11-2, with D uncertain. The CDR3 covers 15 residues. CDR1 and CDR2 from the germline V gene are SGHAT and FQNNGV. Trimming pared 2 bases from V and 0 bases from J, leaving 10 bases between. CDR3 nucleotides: TGTGCCAGCAGCTTATCAGGTTTGCCTAACTATGGCTACACCTTC. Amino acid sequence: CASSLSGLPNYGYTF.

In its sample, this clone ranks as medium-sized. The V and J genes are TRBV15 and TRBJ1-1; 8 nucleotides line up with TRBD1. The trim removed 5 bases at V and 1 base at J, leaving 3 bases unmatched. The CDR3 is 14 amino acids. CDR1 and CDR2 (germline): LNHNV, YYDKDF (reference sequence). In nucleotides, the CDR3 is TGTGCCACCAGCGACAGGGGACAGAACACTGAAGCTTTCTTT. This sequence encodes CATSDRGQNTEAFF.

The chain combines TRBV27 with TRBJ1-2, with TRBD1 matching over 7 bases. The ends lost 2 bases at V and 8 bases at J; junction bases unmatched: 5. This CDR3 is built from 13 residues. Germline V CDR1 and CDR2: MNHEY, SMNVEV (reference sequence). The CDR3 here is CASSLTGVWGYTF. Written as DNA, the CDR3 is TGTGCCAGCAGTTTAACAGGGGTATGGGGCTACACCTTC.

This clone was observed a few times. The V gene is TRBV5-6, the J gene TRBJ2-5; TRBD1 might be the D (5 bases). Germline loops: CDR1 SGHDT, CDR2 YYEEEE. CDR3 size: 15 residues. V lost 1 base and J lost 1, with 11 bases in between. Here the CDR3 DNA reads TGTGCCAGCAGCTTGAGGGGTATACTCCAAGAGACCCAGTACTTC. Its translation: CASSLRGILQETQYF.

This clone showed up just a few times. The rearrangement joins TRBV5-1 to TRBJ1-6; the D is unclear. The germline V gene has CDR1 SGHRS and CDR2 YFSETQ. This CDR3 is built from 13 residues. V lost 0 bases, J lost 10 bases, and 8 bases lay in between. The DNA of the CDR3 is TGCGCCAGCAGCTTGGACCAGGCATCACCCCTCCACTTT. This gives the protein CASSLDQASPLHF.

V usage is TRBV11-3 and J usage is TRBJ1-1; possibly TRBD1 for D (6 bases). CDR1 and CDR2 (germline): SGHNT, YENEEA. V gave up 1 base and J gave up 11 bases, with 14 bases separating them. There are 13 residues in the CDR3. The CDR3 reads CASSLGTAAGAFF. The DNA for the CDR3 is TGTGCCAGCAGCTTAGGGACAGCAGCGGGGGCTTTCTTT.

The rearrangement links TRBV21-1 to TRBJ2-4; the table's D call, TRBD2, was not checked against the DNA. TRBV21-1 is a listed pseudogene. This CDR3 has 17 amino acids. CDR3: CASCWGAWGGAKNIQYF. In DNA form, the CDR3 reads TGTGCCAGCTGTTGGGGCGCGTGGGGGGGAGCCAAAAACATTCAGTACTTC.

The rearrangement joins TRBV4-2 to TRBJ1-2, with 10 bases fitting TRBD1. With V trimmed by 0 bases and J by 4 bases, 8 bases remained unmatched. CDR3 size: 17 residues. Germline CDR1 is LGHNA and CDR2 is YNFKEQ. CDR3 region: CASSQDRGQGKTYGYTF. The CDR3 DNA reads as TGTGCCAGCAGCCAAGATCGGGGACAGGGGAAAACCTATGGCTACACCTTC.

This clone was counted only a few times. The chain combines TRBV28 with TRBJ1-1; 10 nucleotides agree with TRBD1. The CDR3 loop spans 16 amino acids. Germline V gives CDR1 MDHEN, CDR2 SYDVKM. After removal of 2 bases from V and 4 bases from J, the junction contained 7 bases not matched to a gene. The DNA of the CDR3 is TGTGCCAGCAGTTTAGGGAGACAGGGGGCGTCCACTGAAGCTTTCTTT. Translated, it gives CASSLGRQGASTEAFF.

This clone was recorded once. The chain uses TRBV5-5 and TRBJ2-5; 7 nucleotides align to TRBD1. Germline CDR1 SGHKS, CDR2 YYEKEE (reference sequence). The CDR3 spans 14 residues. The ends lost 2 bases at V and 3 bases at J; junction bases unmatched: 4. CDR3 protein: CASSFRQGEETQYF. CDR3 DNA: TGTGCCAGCAGCTTTAGACAGGGCGAAGAGACCCAGTACTTC.

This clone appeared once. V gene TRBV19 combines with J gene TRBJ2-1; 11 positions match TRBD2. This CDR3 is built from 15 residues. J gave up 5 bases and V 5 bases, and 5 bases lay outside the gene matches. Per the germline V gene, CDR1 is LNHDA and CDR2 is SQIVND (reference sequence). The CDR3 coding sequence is TGTGCCAGTAGTTTACTAGCGGGGGTCAACAATGAGCAGTTCTTC. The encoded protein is CASSLLAGVNNEQFF.

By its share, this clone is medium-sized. The CDR3 loop reads CSVVSQGEKLFF. The CDR3 bases are TGCAGCGTTGTATCACAGGGTGAAAAACTGTTTTTT. The chain joins TRBV29-1 to TRBJ1-4; TRBD1 might be the D (6 bases). V gave up 4 bases and J gave up 7 bases, with 10 bases separating them. The CDR3 spans 12 residues. Per the germline V gene, CDR1 is SQVTM and CDR2 is ANQGSEA.

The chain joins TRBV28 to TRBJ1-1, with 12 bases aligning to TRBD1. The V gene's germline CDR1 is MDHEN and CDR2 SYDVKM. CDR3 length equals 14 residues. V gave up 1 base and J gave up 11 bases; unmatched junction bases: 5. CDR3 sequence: CASSLFLGQGAAFF. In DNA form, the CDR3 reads TGTGCCAGCAGTTTATTTTTGGGACAGGGGGCTGCTTTCTTT.

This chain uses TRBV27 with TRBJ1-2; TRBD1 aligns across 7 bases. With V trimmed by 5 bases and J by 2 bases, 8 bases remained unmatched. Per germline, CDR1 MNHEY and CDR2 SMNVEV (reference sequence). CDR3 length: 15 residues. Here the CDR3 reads CASSERTGRNYGYTF. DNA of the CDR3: TGTGCCAGCAGTGAGCGGACAGGAAGAAACTATGGCTACACCTTC.

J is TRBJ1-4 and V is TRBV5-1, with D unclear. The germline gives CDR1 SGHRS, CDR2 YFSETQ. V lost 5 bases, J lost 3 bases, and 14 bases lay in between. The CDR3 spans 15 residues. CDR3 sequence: CASRVTVASNEKLFF. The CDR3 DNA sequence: TGCGCCAGCAGGGTGACGGTAGCATCTAATGAAAAACTGTTTTTT.

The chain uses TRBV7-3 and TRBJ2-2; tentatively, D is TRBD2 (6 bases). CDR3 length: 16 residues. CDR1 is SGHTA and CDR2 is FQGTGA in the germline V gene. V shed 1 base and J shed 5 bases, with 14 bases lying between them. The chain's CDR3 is CASSLMASAGTGELFF. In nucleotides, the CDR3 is TGTGCCAGCAGCTTAATGGCCTCGGCGGGAACCGGGGAGCTGTTTTTT.

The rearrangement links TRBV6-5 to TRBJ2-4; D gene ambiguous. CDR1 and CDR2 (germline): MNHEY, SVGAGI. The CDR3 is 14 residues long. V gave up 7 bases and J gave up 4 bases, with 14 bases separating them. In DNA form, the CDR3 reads TGTGCCAGCACCCCCTCTGATAAAAAAAACATTCAGTACTTC. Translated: CASTPSDKKNIQYF.

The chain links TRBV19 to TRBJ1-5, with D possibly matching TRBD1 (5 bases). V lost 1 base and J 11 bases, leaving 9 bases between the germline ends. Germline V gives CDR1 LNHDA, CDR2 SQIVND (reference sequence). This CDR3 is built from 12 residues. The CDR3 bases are TGTGCCAGTAGTATAGGGGGGAGGGCCCAGCATTTT. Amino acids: CASSIGGRAQHF.

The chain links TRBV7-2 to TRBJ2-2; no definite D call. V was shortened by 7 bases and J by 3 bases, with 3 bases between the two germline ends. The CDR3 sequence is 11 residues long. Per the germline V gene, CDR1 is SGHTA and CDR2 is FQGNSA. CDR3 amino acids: CASTHTGELFF. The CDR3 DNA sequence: TGTGCCAGCACCCACACCGGGGAGCTGTTTTTT.

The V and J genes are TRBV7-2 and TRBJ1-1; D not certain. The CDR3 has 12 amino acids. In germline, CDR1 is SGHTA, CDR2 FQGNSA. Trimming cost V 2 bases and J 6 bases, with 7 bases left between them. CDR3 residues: CASSLRAAEAFF. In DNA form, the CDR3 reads TGTGCCAGCAGCTTAAGGGCAGCTGAAGCTTTCTTT.

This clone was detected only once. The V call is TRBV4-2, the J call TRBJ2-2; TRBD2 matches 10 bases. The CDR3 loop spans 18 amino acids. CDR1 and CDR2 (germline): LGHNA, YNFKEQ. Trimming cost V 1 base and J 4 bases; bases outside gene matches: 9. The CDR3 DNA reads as TGTGCCAGCAGCCAAGGAAGCGGGGGGGCCGAACGCACCGGGGAGCTGTTTTTT. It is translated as CASSQGSGGAERTGELFF.

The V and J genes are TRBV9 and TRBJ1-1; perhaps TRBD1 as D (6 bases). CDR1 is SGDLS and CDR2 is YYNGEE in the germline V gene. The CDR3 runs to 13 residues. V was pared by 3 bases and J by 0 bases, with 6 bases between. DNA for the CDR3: TGTGCCAGCAGCGGGACAGTGAACACTGAAGCTTTCTTT. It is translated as CASSGTVNTEAFF.

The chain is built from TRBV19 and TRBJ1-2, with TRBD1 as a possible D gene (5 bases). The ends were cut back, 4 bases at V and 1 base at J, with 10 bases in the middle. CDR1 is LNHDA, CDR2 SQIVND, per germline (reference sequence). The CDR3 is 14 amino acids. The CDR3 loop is CASSRDAVNYGYTF. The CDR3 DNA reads TGTGCCAGTAGTAGGGACGCCGTTAACTATGGCTACACCTTC.

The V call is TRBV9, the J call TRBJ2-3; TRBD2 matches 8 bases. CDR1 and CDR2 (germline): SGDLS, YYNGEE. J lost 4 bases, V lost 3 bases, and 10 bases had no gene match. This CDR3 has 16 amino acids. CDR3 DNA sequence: TGTGCCAGCAGCGAAGAGACGGGGGGGCCCGCAGATACGCAGTATTTT. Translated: CASSEETGGPADTQYF.

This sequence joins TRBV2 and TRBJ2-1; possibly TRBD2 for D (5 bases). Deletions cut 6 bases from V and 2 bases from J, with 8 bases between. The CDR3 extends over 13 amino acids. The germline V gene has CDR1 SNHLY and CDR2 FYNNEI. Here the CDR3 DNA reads TGTGCCAGCAGGGCTAGCCCCTACAATGAGCAGTTCTTC. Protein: CASRASPYNEQFF.